These 26 T cell receptor beta chains were all obtained from the same sample, sequenced in a study of T cell repertoires in aging, cancer and after chemotherapy. Multiplex touch-down PCR with TRB-A/B primers amplified rearranged V-D-J TRB sequences. Via MiXCR, TCRdb re-called the multiplex PCR reads, giving one row per CDR3 protein. The sample lists 600 to 750 distinct CDR3 sequences; approximately 23% were seen once. Amplification of TCR beta used genomic DNA extracted from peripheral blood. Material: blood. The receptors were gathered from a human donor with a solid tumor.

Only a few counts were recorded for this clonotype. This rearrangement joins TRBV5-1 to TRBJ1-6; TRBD1 matches 8 bases. Trimming took 4 bases from V and 8 from J; bases not matched to a gene: 8. The length of the CDR3 is 15 residues. Germline CDR1 is SGHRS and CDR2 is YFSETQ. The DNA for the CDR3 is TGCGCCAGCAGCCCCGGACAGGGAGCTGATTCACCCCTCCACTTT. Translation: CASSPGQGADSPLHF.

The rearrangement joins TRBV3-1 to TRBJ2-7; maybe TRBD2 (5 bases). Germline V lookup: CDR1 LGHDT, CDR2 YNNKEL (reference sequence). The CDR3 runs 15 residues. V lost 4 bases and J 7 bases, leaving 20 bases between the germline ends. The CDR3 DNA sequence: TGTGCCAGCAGCCCTCTAGGCGGGTCCTCCTCTGAGCAGTACTTC. It encodes CASSPLGGSSSEQYF.

Only a few counts were recorded for this clonotype. This chain joins TRBV12-3 or TRBV12-4 and TRBJ2-7; D may be TRBD2 (5 bases). The CDR3 runs to 12 residues. The V and J ends lost 6 bases and 4 bases respectively, with 10 bases between them. CDR3 coding DNA: TGTGCCAGCAGCTCCGGGATTTACGAGCAGTACTTC. Translation: CASSSGIYEQYF.

Comments on this clonotype: Since a much larger clone is just one base distant, this may be a read error. The chain couples TRBV7-6 to TRBJ2-1, with TRBD2 as a possible D gene (6 bases). The CDR3 has 12 amino acids. Per germline, CDR1 SGHVS and CDR2 FNYEAQ. CDR3 residues: CDSSLDGGEQFF. CDR3 nucleotide sequence: TGTGACAGCAGCTTAGACGGGGGTGAGCAGTTCTTC. The variable domain in full, completed from reference TRBV7-6 and TRBJ2-1, reads GAGVSQSPRYKVTKRGQDVALRCDPISGHVSLYWYRQALGQGPEFLTYFNYEAQQDKSGLPNDRFSAERPEGSISTLTIQRTEQRDSAMYRCDSSLDGGEQFFGPGTRLTVL.

The V call is TRBV4-1, the J call TRBJ2-2; D may match TRBD1 or TRBD2 (5 bases each). V lost 0 bases to trimming and J lost 6 bases, with 17 bases between them. The CDR3 covers 17 residues. The germline V gene has CDR1 MGHRA and CDR2 YSYEKL. The chain's CDR3 is CASSQEGTYLRSGELFF. The CDR3 DNA sequence: TGCGCCAGCAGCCAAGAAGGGACCTACCTCAGGTCCGGGGAGCTGTTTTTT.

The rearrangement uses TRBV10-3 and TRBJ2-3, with D perhaps matching TRBD1 (6 bases). Germline V gene data show CDR1 as ENHRY and CDR2 as SYGVKD. This CDR3 region has 14 residues. V lost 0 bases to trimming and J lost 8 bases, with 12 bases between them. The CDR3 is CAISESTSRGTQYF. The CDR3 nucleotides read TGTGCCATCAGTGAGTCGACATCCAGGGGTACGCAGTATTTT.

Within the sample, this clonotype is large. The chain has TRBV5-1 and TRBJ1-1; 8 positions agree with TRBD1. Germline CDR1 SGHRS, CDR2 YFSETQ. Unmatched junction bases numbered 10, after V lost 5 bases and J lost 4 bases. The CDR3 is 15 residues long. This chain's CDR3 is CASRYRYTGGTEAFF. CDR3 coding DNA: TGCGCCAGCAGATACCGATATACAGGGGGCACTGAAGCTTTCTTT.

On this clonotype: A read error may explain this, as a much larger clone is one base away. V and J are TRBV18 and TRBJ1-2; D is unresolved. V lost 2 bases and J 5 bases, leaving 18 bases between the germline ends. Per germline, CDR1 KGHSH and CDR2 LQKENI. CDR3 size: 16 residues. CDR3 bases: TGTGCCAGCTCACCAAATCGTAAGGGTTTGGTTTATGGCTACACCTTC. It codes for CASSPNRKGLVYGYTF. Looking up the rest from reference TRBV18 and TRBJ1-2 gives the full variable domain: NAGVMQNPRHLVRRRGQEARLRCSPMKGHSHVYWYRQLPEEGLKFMVYLQKENIIDESGMPKERFSAEFPKEGPSILRIQQVVRGDSAAYFCASSPNRKGLVYGYTFGSGTRLTVV.

The gene calls are TRBV29-1 and TRBJ2-3; D gene unclear. Germline CDR1 reads SQVTM; CDR2 reads ANQGSEA. The CDR3 length is 13 residues. V lost 2 bases, J lost 6 bases, and 12 bases lay in between. CDR3 sequence reads: CSVESGGEDTQYF. CDR3 nucleotide sequence: TGCAGCGTTGAAAGTGGCGGTGAGGATACGCAGTATTTT.

The chain couples TRBV6-5 to TRBJ2-4; D perhaps matches TRBD1 (5 bases). Germline loops: CDR1 MNHEY, CDR2 SVGAGI. Between the trimmed V and J ends, which lost 1 base and 8 bases, there was a span of 18 bases. The CDR3 totals 16 residues. CDR3 DNA sequence: TGTGCCAGCAGTTACTTGGGGTCCGGTGGGGCACACATTCAGTACTTC. It specifies CASSYLGSGGAHIQYF.

This clonotype was counted only a few times. The chain links TRBV6-2 or TRBV6-3 to TRBJ1-5; D is unclear. Germline loops: CDR1 MNHEY, CDR2 SVGEGT. The CDR3 has 13 amino acids. V lost 7 bases to trimming and J lost 10 bases, with 17 bases between them. CDR3 residues: CASTTQLGTPQHF. CDR3 DNA: TGTGCCAGCACCACCCAGCTTGGTACACCCCAGCATTTT.

By share, this clonotype ranks as large. This chain links TRBV20-1 with TRBJ1-4; tentatively, D is TRBD1 (6 bases). CDR1 and CDR2 (germline): DFQATT, SNEGSKA (reference sequence). Deletions cut 0 bases from V and 3 bases from J, with 11 bases between. CDR3 length: 15 amino acids. The CDR3 here is CSARDYRAANEKLFF. CDR3 DNA: TGCAGTGCTAGAGATTACAGGGCGGCTAATGAAAAACTGTTTTTT.

Within the sample, this clonotype is medium-sized (0.01 to 0.1%). V usage is TRBV12-3 or TRBV12-4 and J usage is TRBJ1-5; D uncertain. The CDR3 runs to 13 residues. The V end lost 6 bases, the J end lost 6 bases, and 12 bases lay between the germline ends. The CDR3 loop reads CASRSDHGQPQHF. Written as DNA, the CDR3 is TGTGCCAGCAGGTCAGACCACGGTCAGCCCCAGCATTTT.

This clonotype appeared a few times. This chain's CDR3 is CASSLGQKNEKLFF. CDR3 DNA: TGTGCCAGCAGTTTGGGGCAGAAGAATGAAAAACTGTTTTTT. V usage is TRBV12-3 or TRBV12-4 and J usage is TRBJ1-4; possible D gene TRBD1, 5 bases. The V end was cut by 3 bases, the J end by 5 bases, with 10 bases between. The CDR3 has 14 amino acids.

This clonotype is judged large. The chain recombines TRBV19 with TRBJ2-7; D remains unclear. CDR3 size: 14 residues. CDR1 is LNHDA and CDR2 is SQIVND in the germline V gene (reference sequence). V was shortened by 3 bases and J by 3 bases, with 12 bases between the two germline ends. CDR3 in amino acids: CASSIGLSNYEQYF. CDR3 DNA: TGTGCCAGTAGTATTGGGCTGTCCAACTACGAGCAGTACTTC.

By sample fraction, this clonotype is large. The V call is TRBV12-3 or TRBV12-4, the J call TRBJ1-2; D not certain. V was clipped by 3 bases and J by 6 bases, with 11 bases between them. This CDR3 spans 13 amino acids. The CDR3 coding sequence is TGTGCCAGCAGTTTGCGGGGTACGGATGGCTACACCTTC. Residues: CASSLRGTDGYTF.

This clonotype is labeled large. DNA of the CDR3: TGTGCCAGCAGCCGGACCGGGACAGGGGTATCACCCCTCCACTTT. Its protein is CASSRTGTGVSPLHF. The chain couples TRBV5-4 to TRBJ1-6, with 10 bases identical to TRBD1. After removal of 4 bases from V and 10 bases from J, the junction contained 8 bases not matched to a gene. The CDR3 length is 15 residues. Per the germline V gene, CDR1 is SGHNT and CDR2 is YYREEE (reference sequence).

Relative to its sample, this clonotype is large. The V and J genes are TRBV27 and TRBJ1-6; 8 bases fit TRBD1. Germline V CDR1 and CDR2: MNHEY, SMNVEV (reference sequence). This CDR3 spans 15 amino acids. After removal of 4 bases from V and 9 bases from J, the junction contained 8 bases not matched to a gene. The CDR3 is CASSSDRGDRSPLHF. The CDR3 DNA sequence: TGTGCCAGCAGTTCCGACAGGGGAGACCGTTCACCCCTCCACTTT.

This clonotype was recorded a few times. This chain uses TRBV7-9 with TRBJ1-1; D is ambiguous. The CDR3 has 13 amino acids. CDR1 and CDR2 from the germline V gene are SEHNR and FQNEAQ (reference sequence). V lost 6 bases and J lost 4, with 12 bases in between. DNA for the CDR3: TGTGCCAGCAGTATGTGGGCCGGCACTGAAGCTTTCTTT. It specifies CASSMWAGTEAFF.

Worth noting for this clonotype: A read error may account for a junction end that differs from germline. CDR3 DNA: TGCGCCAGCAGCGAAGACCCCGCAGGGGGCTATTCTAATGAAAAACTGTTTTTT. Amino acid sequence: CASSEDPAGGYSNEKLFF. The gene calls are TRBV4-2 and TRBJ1-4; 8 positions match TRBD1. The CDR3 covers 18 residues. Germline V gene lookup returns CDR1 LGHNA and CDR2 YNFKEQ.

This sequence joins TRBV4-2 and TRBJ2-3; tentatively, D is TRBD1 (5 bases). The CDR3 extends over 15 amino acids. The germline V gene encodes CDR1 LGHNA and CDR2 YNFKEQ. Deletions cut 3 bases from V and 1 base from J, with 11 bases between. CDR3 nucleotide sequence: TGTGCCAGCAGCCAGGGGCTAGTGGGCACAGATACGCAGTATTTT. Protein sequence: CASSQGLVGTDTQYF.

There are a few counts of this clonotype. The chain uses TRBV5-4 and TRBJ2-7, with D hard to call. Germline CDR1 is SGHNT and CDR2 is YYREEE (reference sequence). Deletions cut 3 bases from V and 0 bases from J, with 1 base between. The CDR3 extends over 11 amino acids. Here the CDR3 reads CASSSSYEQYF. CDR3 coding DNA: TGTGCCAGCAGCTCCTCCTACGAGCAGTACTTC.

The chain recombines TRBV6-5 with TRBJ1-6; 10 bases line up with TRBD1. This CDR3 comprises 15 residues. V trimming: 6 bases; J trimming: 9 bases; junction bases outside the gene matches: 8. Germline CDR1 reads MNHEY; CDR2 reads SVGAGI. This CDR3 reads CASRAGTGAPSPLHF. CDR3 DNA sequence: TGTGCCAGCAGGGCGGGGACAGGGGCCCCTTCACCCCTCCACTTT.

This clonotype was picked up one time. Relative to the germline gene, one junction end is altered; a read error may explain this. The chain joins TRBV7-2 to TRBJ1-6, with D maybe TRBD1 (6 bases). The CDR3 is 19 residues long. Germline V lookup: CDR1 SGHTA, CDR2 FQGNSA. The CDR3 DNA reads as TGCGCCAGCAGCCAGCGGGGGGGCATAACCGTCTCCTATAATTCACCCCTCCACTTT. This gives the protein CASSQRGGITVSYNSPLHF. Based on the CDR3 plus reference TRBV7-2 and TRBJ1-6, the full variable domain is GAGVSQSPSNKVTEKGKDVELRCDPISGHTALYWYRQSLGQGLEFLIYFQGNSAPDKSGLPSDRFSAERTGGSVSTLTIQRTQQEDSAVYLCASSQRGGITVSYNSPLHFGNGTRLTVT.

The rearrangement uses TRBV20-1 and TRBJ2-1, with D perhaps matching TRBD1 or TRBD2 (6 bases each). Germline CDR1 reads DFQATT; CDR2 reads SNEGSKA (reference sequence). Trimming removed 3 bases from V and 7 bases from J, with 22 bases in between. The CDR3 consists of 16 residues. The chain's CDR3 is CSASFGRGQGRNEQFF. For the CDR3, the DNA is TGCAGTGCTAGCTTTGGTAGGGGCCAGGGGAGGAATGAGCAGTTCTTC.

The rearrangement joins TRBV4-1 to TRBJ2-7, with D possibly TRBD1 on 5 matching bases. In germline, CDR1 is MGHRA, CDR2 YSYEKL. V lost 0 bases, J lost 3 bases, and 15 bases lay in between. The CDR3 is made up of 16 amino acids. DNA of the CDR3: TGCGCCAGCAGCCAAGAGGCCCAGGGTCGCAGCTACGAGCAGTACTTC. This encodes CASSQEAQGRSYEQYF.